These 9 T cell receptor beta chains originate from one sample sequenced in a study of blood T cell repertoires in COVID-19. The data were produced by immunoSEQ multiplex PCR, yet TCRdb's version contains in-frame clones alone and is incomplete. The sample holds around 160,000 clones, 86% seen once. The sample comprised peripheral blood. These receptors were taken from a man in his fifties or sixties with acute or convalescent COVID-19.

This chain uses TRBV6-6 with TRBJ2-3, with TRBD2 as a possible D gene (6 bases). Trimming took off 6 bases at V and 10 bases at J, with 11 bases between the two ends. The CDR3 length is 11 residues. CDR1 MNHNY and CDR2 SVGAGI come from the germline V gene (reference sequence). The CDR3 here is CASSRSSAQYF. In DNA form, the CDR3 reads TGTGCCAGCAGCAGATCTAGCGCGCAGTATTTT.

The table lists this clone with a count of one. The chain has TRBV30 and TRBJ2-7; the D gene is possibly TRBD2 (5 bases). CDR3 size: 13 residues. V lost 0 bases and J 4 bases, leaving 10 bases between the germline ends. Germline V gene sequence: CDR1 GTSNPN, CDR2 SVGIG (reference sequence). The CDR3 coding sequence is TGTGCCTGGAGTGTTTGGGGAGAATACGAGCAGTACTTC. Translating it yields CAWSVWGEYEQYF.

V usage is TRBV3-1 (or the pseudogene TRBV3-2) and J usage is TRBJ2-2; no clear D. Trimming shortened V by 3 bases and J by 0 bases, and 5 bases separated the two germline ends. The CDR3 has 14 amino acids. Germline V CDR1 and CDR2: LGHDT, YNNKEL (reference sequence). The CDR3 sequence is CASSHFANTGELFF. The CDR3 coding sequence is TGTGCCAGCAGCCACTTCGCGAACACCGGGGAGCTGTTTTTT.

This rearrangement joins TRBV10-1 to TRBJ2-7; 9 bases agree with TRBD1. Germline V gene sequence: CDR1 WNHNN, CDR2 SYGVQD (reference sequence). Losses at the gene ends were 4 bases for V and 2 bases for J; bases not matched to a gene: 6. The CDR3 runs 15 residues. CDR3 residues: CASSGAGQGTYEQYF. The CDR3 DNA reads TGCGCCAGCAGTGGAGCCGGACAGGGGACCTACGAGCAGTACTTC.

The rearrangement links TRBV2 to TRBJ1-3, with TRBD1 matching over 10 bases. Germline trimming cut 7 bases from V and 4 bases from J; bases unmatched to any gene: 7. This CDR3 is built from 15 residues. Germline CDR1 reads SNHLY; CDR2 reads FYNNEI. The CDR3 spells CASMTGGSPGNTIYF. The CDR3 nucleotides are TGTGCCAGCATGACAGGGGGCTCTCCGGGAAACACCATATATTTT.

The J gene is TRBJ2-7, the V gene TRBV5-1, with D perhaps matching TRBD2 (6 bases). CDR3 length: 16 residues. The V end was cut by 3 bases, the J end by 1 base, with 17 bases between. The V gene's germline CDR1 is SGHRS and CDR2 YFSETQ. The CDR3 loop reads CASSSGNAGRSYEQYF. The DNA for the CDR3 is TGCGCCAGCAGCTCGGGTAATGCCGGGAGATCCTACGAGCAGTACTTC.

The rearrangement links TRBV5-4 to TRBJ1-2; 10 positions agree with TRBD1. The CDR3 covers 17 residues. From germline, CDR1 is SGHNT and CDR2 YYREEE (reference sequence). V trimming: 2 bases; J trimming: 0 bases; junction bases outside the gene matches: 7. The CDR3 DNA sequence: TGTGCCAGCAGCTTCCCGGGACAGGGGCCAGCTAACTATGGCTACACCTTC. Translation: CASSFPGQGPANYGYTF.

This chain uses TRBV2 with TRBJ2-2; perhaps TRBD2 as D (5 bases). The germline V gene has CDR1 SNHLY and CDR2 FYNNEI. CDR3 length equals 15 residues. The V and J ends lost 6 bases and 4 bases respectively, with 15 bases between them. The CDR3 is CASRWASSSTGELFF. Written as DNA, the CDR3 is TGTGCCAGCAGGTGGGCTAGCTCGTCCACCGGGGAGCTGTTTTTT.

The J gene is TRBJ1-1, the V gene TRBV9, with D tentatively TRBD1 (5 bases). Germline CDR1 reads SGDLS; CDR2 reads YYNGEE. Between the trimmed V and J ends, which lost 2 bases and 3 bases, there was a span of 8 bases. The CDR3 is 13 residues long. The CDR3 DNA reads as TGTGCCAGCAGCGTCCGGGGGGACACTGAAGCTTTCTTT. Translating it yields CASSVRGDTEAFF.